Given below is one T cell receptor (beta chain) in context. This table comes from immunoSEQ multiplex PCR, and its TCRdb copy is limited to in-frame clones, with some not included. There are roughly 71,000 clones in the sample; 88% occur only once, and around 0.96% lies in the top ten. The CDR3 is 13 residues long. V lost 1 base and J 6 bases, leaving 10 bases between the germline ends. CDR1 and CDR2 from the germline V gene are MNHEY and SVGAGI. This entry is derived from a study of OX40 agonist ivuxolimab in advanced cancers. This sample comprised CD4+ or CD8+ T cells sorted from blood, obtained in a trial of the OX40 agonist ivuxolimab. This TCR was recovered from an adult with an advanced solid tumor such as melanoma, head and neck, liver or kidney cancer. V usage is TRBV6-5 and J usage is TRBJ2-7, with D possibly being TRBD2 (6 bases). CDR3 protein: CASSYYGRSEQYF. Written as DNA, the CDR3 is TGTGCCAGCAGTTACTACGGGAGAAGCGAGCAGTACTTC.